One sample yielded the 21 T cell receptor beta chains listed below, sequenced in a study of T cells in tuberculosis. Time point: new active TB diagnosis, blood taken before or within 7 days of starting treatment. This table comes from immunoSEQ multiplex PCR, and its TCRdb copy is limited to in-frame clones, with some not included. The table lists tens of thousands of clones, about 91% of them singletons. Source: PBMCs, taken at tuberculosis diagnosis. All receptors come from an adult with tuberculosis. Some clones in this sample may be carry-over from other donors' samples.

Comments on this clone: The junction departs from germline at one end; a sequencing error may be responsible. The gene calls are TRBV14 and TRBJ2-7; TRBD1 aligns across 7 bases. Germline V gives CDR1 SGHDN, CDR2 FVKESK. CDR3 length: 15 residues. CDR3 amino acids: CASSQVTGAVYGQYF. DNA of the CDR3: TGTGCCAGCAGCCAAGTAACAGGGGCGGTCTACGGGCAGTACTTC.

This clone was detected only once. The chain joins TRBV7-8 to TRBJ1-1; 9 nucleotides align to TRBD1. Germline V gene sequence: CDR1 SGHVS, CDR2 FQNEAQ. Trimming at V came to 7 bases and at J to 0 bases, leaving 12 bases not matched to a gene. The length of the CDR3 is 17 residues. CDR3 amino acids: CASIMTGGLWMNTEAFF. The CDR3 DNA reads TGTGCCAGCATCATGACAGGGGGACTTTGGATGAACACTGAAGCTTTCTTT.

The chain joins TRBV5-1 to TRBJ2-7; 8 bases are a match to TRBD1. Per the germline V gene, CDR1 is SGHRS and CDR2 is YFSETQ. Trimming removed 4 bases from V and 5 bases from J; junction bases left unmatched: 8. The CDR3 sequence is 14 residues long. The CDR3 reads CASSPTTGDHEQYF. CDR3 nucleotide sequence: TGCGCCAGCAGCCCCACGACAGGGGACCACGAGCAGTACTTC.

As DNA, the CDR3 is TGTGCCAGCAGTTTACGGCGGGGGGTGCTAAACAATGAGCAGTTCTTC. It is translated as CASSLRRGVLNNEQFF. This chain links TRBV27 with TRBJ2-1, with 8 positions matching TRBD2. Germline V lookup: CDR1 MNHEY, CDR2 SMNVEV (reference sequence). J gave up 5 bases and V 2 bases, and 8 bases lay outside the gene matches. The CDR3 consists of 16 residues.

This clone was seen only once. The CDR3 protein is CASSVGVSNQPQHF. The CDR3 DNA is TGTGCCAGCAGCGTGGGAGTCAGCAATCAGCCCCAGCATTTT. The chain uses TRBV5-5 and TRBJ1-5; unclear D gene. The CDR3 length is 14 residues. Trimming left V 4 bases short and J 1 base short, with 9 bases between. The germline V gene has CDR1 SGHKS and CDR2 YYEKEE (reference sequence).

The chain employs TRBV5-1 and TRBJ2-7; TRBD1 matches at 11 bases. Trimming removed 2 bases from V and 6 bases from J; junction bases left unmatched: 4. Germline CDR1 and CDR2: SGHRS and YFSETQ. CDR3 length: 14 amino acids. The CDR3 loop is CASSLGTGGFEQYF. CDR3 bases: TGCGCCAGCAGCTTAGGGACAGGGGGATTCGAGCAGTACTTC.

The chain recombines TRBV30 with TRBJ2-3; 8 bases match TRBD1. Germline V gene data show CDR1 as GTSNPN and CDR2 as SVGIG (reference sequence). The CDR3 sequence is 15 residues long. V lost 5 bases, J lost 0 bases, and 7 bases stayed unmatched. The chain's CDR3 is CAWGGQGESTDTQYF. The CDR3 region has the DNA TGTGCCTGGGGAGGACAGGGAGAAAGCACAGATACGCAGTATTTT.

This clone came up a few times. The rearrangement links TRBV6-1 to TRBJ1-2, with a tentative D call TRBD1 (6 bases). From germline, CDR1 is MNHNS and CDR2 SASEGT. CDR3 length equals 12 residues. Trimming removed 6 bases at V and 7 bases at J, with 12 bases between. In DNA, the CDR3 is TGTGCCAGCAGCACCCACAGGGCTGGCTACACCTTC. Its translation: CASSTHRAGYTF.

This sequence joins TRBV25-1 and TRBJ2-3, with a weak D call TRBD2 (7 bases). The CDR3 length is 15 residues. Trimming took 2 bases from V and 4 from J, leaving 13 bases between them. Germline V CDR1 and CDR2: MGHDK, SYGVNS. The CDR3 loop is CASSENREGPDTQYF. The CDR3 nucleotides read TGTGCCAGCAGTGAAAACAGGGAGGGTCCAGATACGCAGTATTTT.

The rearrangement links TRBV5-1 to TRBJ1-6; the match to TRBD1 covers 7 bases. With 0 bases clipped from V and 8 bases from J, the junction kept 8 bases outside the gene matches. Germline CDR1 reads SGHRS; CDR2 reads YFSETQ. The length of the CDR3 is 16 residues. The CDR3 nucleotides are TGCGCCAGCAGCTTGGCCCCCGGGACAGCGGATTCACCCCTCCACTTT. Translated, it gives CASSLAPGTADSPLHF. Drawing the rest from reference TRBV5-1 and TRBJ1-6, the complete variable domain is KAGVTQTPRYLIKTRGQQVTLSCSPISGHRSVSWYQQTPGQGLQFLFEYFSETQRNKGNFPGRFSGRQFSNSRSEMNVSTLELGDSALYLCASSLAPGTADSPLHFGNGTRLTVT.

This chain uses TRBV29-1 with TRBJ1-1; D gene unclear. Germline V gene lookup returns CDR1 SQVTM and CDR2 ANQGSEA. The CDR3 runs to 12 residues. The V gene lost 6 bases and the J gene lost 1 base, with 9 bases spanning the gap. The CDR3 region is CSVPTGNTEAFF. In DNA, the CDR3 is TGCAGCGTCCCGACGGGGAACACTGAAGCTTTCTTT. Variable domain in full (rest from reference TRBV29-1 and TRBJ1-1): SAVISQKPSRDICQRGTSLTIQCQVDSQVTMMFWYRQQPGQSLTLIATANQGSEATYESGFVIDKFPISRPNLTFSTLTVSNMSPEDSSIYLCSVPTGNTEAFFGQGTRLTVV.

The table lists this clone with a count of one. The chain couples TRBV2 to TRBJ1-1, with 9 bases identical to TRBD1. With 3 bases clipped from V and 3 bases from J, the junction kept 5 bases outside the gene matches. The CDR3 has 15 amino acids. Germline CDR1 SNHLY, CDR2 FYNNEI. CDR3 bases: TGTGCCAGCAGTGATAACAGGGGGCGCGACACTGAAGCTTTCTTT. Its translation is CASSDNRGRDTEAFF.

This clone showed up just once. V and J are TRBV7-9 and TRBJ2-7, with 9 nucleotides matching TRBD1. Germline trimming cut 8 bases from V and 3 bases from J; bases unmatched to any gene: 11. The CDR3 contains 15 residues. Germline-derived CDR1 and CDR2 are SEHNR and FQNEAQ (reference sequence). CDR3 nucleotides: TGTGCCAGCGCCCAAGGGACAGGGTTCAGCTACGAGCAGTACTTC. Amino acid sequence: CASAQGTGFSYEQYF. Supplemented by reference TRBV7-9 and TRBJ2-7, the full variable domain reads DTGVSQNPRHKITKRGQNVTFRCDPISEHNRLYWYRQTLGQGPEFLTYFQNEAQLEKSRLLSDRFSAERPKGSFSTLEIQRTEQGDSAMYLCASAQGTGFSYEQYFGPGTRLTVT.

V usage is TRBV4-1 and J usage is TRBJ1-2; 9 nucleotides agree with TRBD1. The CDR3 is 17 residues long. Trimming took 2 bases from V and 8 from J; bases not matched to a gene: 15. Per germline, CDR1 MGHRA and CDR2 YSYEKL. CDR3 region: CASSQNWGTGSAGGYTF. CDR3 coding DNA: TGCGCCAGCAGCCAAAATTGGGGGACAGGGAGCGCTGGGGGCTACACCTTC.

The gene calls are TRBV7-3 and TRBJ2-7; TRBD2 aligns across 7 bases. CDR1 SGHTA and CDR2 FQGTGA come from the germline V gene. J lost 4 bases, V lost 1 base, and 7 bases had no gene match. This CDR3 region has 15 residues. The CDR3 here is CASSLRGGLVYEQYF. The CDR3 DNA follows: TGTGCCAGCAGCTTAAGGGGGGGTTTGGTGTACGAGCAGTACTTC.

CDR3 residues: CASGFGPSDGYTF. The CDR3 nucleotides are TGTGCTAGTGGTTTCGGTCCTAGTGATGGCTACACCTTC. V gene TRBV12-5 combines with J gene TRBJ1-2; D gene unclear. V shed 3 bases and J shed 6 bases, with 11 bases lying between them. Looked up from germline, CDR1 is LGHNT and CDR2 is FRNRAP. The CDR3 covers 13 residues.

The chain uses TRBV6-1 and TRBJ1-1; D remains unclear. The CDR3 spans 13 residues. The V end lost 2 bases, the J end lost 4 bases, and 8 bases lay between the germline ends. CDR1 is MNHNS and CDR2 is SASEGT in the germline V gene. The CDR3 sequence is CASSESTLTEAFF. In nucleotides, the CDR3 is TGTGCCAGCAGTGAATCAACTCTCACTGAAGCTTTCTTT.

This clone was seen more than once but under ten times. The chain joins TRBV6-1 to TRBJ1-5; D remains unclear. Germline CDR1 MNHNS, CDR2 SASEGT. The CDR3 covers 13 residues. Trimming took 2 bases from V and 6 from J, leaving 8 bases between them. CDR3 sequence reads: CASSERDTQPQHF. The CDR3 coding sequence is TGTGCCAGCAGTGAAAGAGATACTCAGCCCCAGCATTTT.

This clone was observed once. The J gene is TRBJ2-2, the V gene TRBV11-2, with D perhaps TRBD1 (5 bases). The V end was cut by 4 bases, the J end by 6 bases, with 21 bases between. The CDR3 has 17 amino acids. Germline V gene lookup returns CDR1 SGHAT and CDR2 FQNNGV. The CDR3 sequence is CASSSFSWTKGPGELFF. CDR3 nucleotide sequence: TGTGCCAGCAGCTCATTCTCATGGACAAAAGGACCCGGGGAGCTGTTTTTT. The full variable domain, rest sourced from reference TRBV11-2 and TRBJ2-2, is EAGVAQSPRYKIIEKRQSVAFWCNPISGHATLYWYQQILGQGPKLLIQFQNNGVVDDSQLPKDRFSAERLKGVDSTLKIQPAKLEDSAVYLCASSSFSWTKGPGELFFGEGSRLTVL.

The V call is TRBV11-2, the J call TRBJ2-7, with D uncertain. The CDR3 runs 11 residues. V dropped 0 bases and J dropped 12 bases, with 9 bases sitting between them. Germline CDR1 SGHAT, CDR2 FQNNGV. The CDR3 nucleotides are TGTGCCAGCAGCTTAGACAGGTACTGGTACTTC. It translates to CASSLDRYWYF.

The chain uses TRBV5-5 and TRBJ1-2; D gene uncertain. V dropped 0 bases and J dropped 4 bases, with 10 bases sitting between them. The CDR3 covers 14 residues. The germline V gene encodes CDR1 SGHKS and CDR2 YYEKEE (reference sequence). The CDR3 region is CASSLVRDTYGYTF. The CDR3 coding sequence is TGTGCCAGCAGCTTGGTGCGTGACACCTATGGCTACACCTTC.